This entry describes one T cell receptor beta chain. The data originate from a study of cytotoxic CD8 clonotypes in ibrutinib-treated CLL. On the study more broadly: Averaging across samples gave roughly 260,000 productive templates and roughly 88,000 productive rearrangements.

Target depth was 1 in 200,000 to 1 in 1 million T cells, about 10x per clonotype. TCRdb's table, derived via immunoSEQ multiplex PCR, lists solely in-frame clones and lacks some. The sample has approximately 47,000 clones, 60% to 80% seen once; the top ten hold 20% to 25%. The length of the CDR3 is 14 residues. Germline assignment: CDR1 GTSNPN and CDR2 SVGIG (reference sequence). Deletions cut 3 bases from V and 2 bases from J, with 11 bases between. The source was PBMCs, collected after 24 months of ibrutinib treatment. This chain uses TRBV30 with TRBJ1-3; tentatively, D is TRBD1 (6 bases). This TCR derives from a human donor with chronic lymphocytic leukemia. DNA of the CDR3: TGTGCCTGGAGGCCGGGGGCTCCTGGAAACACCATATATTTT. This sequence encodes CAWRPGAPGNTIYF. Based on the CDR3 plus reference TRBV30 and TRBJ1-3, the full variable domain is SQTIHQWPATLVQPVGSPLSLECTVEGTSNPNLYWYRQAAGRGLQLLFYSVGIGQISSEVPQNLSASRPQDRQFILSSKKLLLSDSGFYLCAWRPGAPGNTIYFGEGSWLTVV.